The next 7 T cell receptor beta chains were all read from a single sample in a study of blood T cell repertoires in COVID-19. TCRdb's table, derived via immunoSEQ multiplex PCR, lists solely in-frame clones and lacks some. The data contain 150,000 to 200,000 clones, about 86% of them singletons. Material: peripheral blood. These receptors came from a woman in her sixties or seventies with COVID-19, enrolled during active disease.

The J gene is TRBJ2-5, the V gene TRBV29-1, with 9 bases aligning to TRBD1. This CDR3 comprises 12 residues. The junction had 5 bases not matched to a gene; V was cut back by 7 bases and J by 5 bases. Germline V gene data show CDR1 as SQVTM and CDR2 as ANQGSEA. CDR3 in amino acids: CSAGGQGETQYF. The CDR3 DNA is TGCAGCGCTGGTGGACAGGGGGAGACCCAGTACTTC.

The chain couples TRBV7-9 to TRBJ1-2; 7 positions agree with TRBD1. The trim removed 1 base at V and 3 bases at J, leaving 2 bases unmatched. Germline V gene data show CDR1 as SEHNR and CDR2 as FQNEAQ (reference sequence). This CDR3 has 14 amino acids. The CDR3 DNA sequence: TGTGCCAGCAGCTTAGTGGGGACAGACTATGGCTACACCTTC. Protein sequence: CASSLVGTDYGYTF. The whole variable domain, remainder taken from reference TRBV7-9 and TRBJ1-2, is DTGVSQNPRHKITKRGQNVTFRCDPISEHNRLYWYRQTLGQGPEFLTYFQNEAQLEKSRLLSDRFSAERPKGSFSTLEIQRTEQGDSAMYLCASSLVGTDYGYTFGSGTRLTVV.

With respect to this clone: The same CDR3 can be traced to other DNA sequences in this sample. This chain links TRBV19 with TRBJ1-5; 8 nucleotides line up with TRBD1. The CDR3 is 15 amino acids. The V segment lost 4 bases and the J segment 2 bases; nucleotides outside the gene matches: 4. Germline CDR1 and CDR2: LNHDA and SQIVND (reference sequence). CDR3 nucleotides: TGTGCCAGTAGTAAAGGACAGGGTGGCAATCAGCCCCAGCATTTT. It specifies CASSKGQGGNQPQHF.

V usage is TRBV10-3 and J usage is TRBJ1-1; 7 bases are a match to TRBD1. There are 14 residues in the CDR3. V trimming: 3 bases; J trimming: 5 bases; junction bases outside the gene matches: 6. Germline V lookup: CDR1 ENHRY, CDR2 SYGVKD. The CDR3 loop is CAISDGTEKTEAFF. Here the CDR3 DNA reads TGTGCCATCAGTGATGGGACAGAGAAAACTGAAGCTTTCTTT.

The J gene is TRBJ1-1, the V gene TRBV7-3; possibly TRBD1 for D (6 bases). This CDR3 spans 13 amino acids. Germline CDR1 SGHTA, CDR2 FQGTGA. The V and J ends lost 0 bases and 5 bases respectively, with 7 bases between them. The CDR3 nucleotides read TGTGCCAGCAGCTTAACGCAGGGGACTGAAGCTTTCTTT. It encodes CASSLTQGTEAFF.

V and J are TRBV6-4 and TRBJ1-1, with D possibly being TRBD1 (6 bases). Germline loops: CDR1 MRHNA, CDR2 SNTAGT. Trimming took 6 bases from V and 7 from J, leaving 15 bases between them. This CDR3 is 13 amino acids long. In DNA, the CDR3 is TGTGCCAGCAGCGAACAGGGAGTTGGTGAAGCTTTCTTT. Protein: CASSEQGVGEAFF.

The V gene is TRBV18, the J gene TRBJ2-2; the D is unclear. Germline V lookup: CDR1 KGHSH, CDR2 LQKENI. The CDR3 has 14 amino acids. Trimming removed 4 bases from V and 1 base from J, with 7 bases in between. The CDR3 DNA reads TGTGCCAGCTCACGCTCAGGGAACACCGGGGAGCTGTTTTTT. Translation gives CASSRSGNTGELFF.